This record looks at one T cell receptor (beta chain) sequence and its context. Antigen specificity is unknown. This specimen comes from a study of early T cells in non-severe SARS-CoV-2 infection. Whole-study context: Sequencing used unsorted whole-blood bulk RNA, so chains lack pairing.

The TCR library protocol was used to attach unique molecular identifiers. These identifiers were attached to individual cDNA molecules. TCRdb re-called the 5' RACE reads through MiXCR, storing one row per CDR3 protein. The data hold 70,000 to 85,000 distinct CDR3 sequences, with over 4% observed a single time. Study results and caveats: Matching against VDJdb likely underestimated virus-specific expansions, favoring anti-spike CD8.

The germline V gene encodes CDR1 SQVTM and CDR2 ANQGSEA. The CDR3 has 11 amino acids. Trimming stripped 7 bases from V and 7 bases from J, with 14 bases between. This chain uses TRBV29-1 with TRBJ2-7; D may match TRBD1 or TRBD2 (5 bases each). This TCR derives from an adult who was a healthcare worker with PCR-confirmed SARS-CoV-2 infection or an uninfected control (not recorded which). The sample here was whole blood, taken at baseline. The CDR3 is CSAVLGGEQYF. The CDR3 nucleotides are TGCAGCGCCGTCCTTGGGGGAGAGCAGTACTTC.